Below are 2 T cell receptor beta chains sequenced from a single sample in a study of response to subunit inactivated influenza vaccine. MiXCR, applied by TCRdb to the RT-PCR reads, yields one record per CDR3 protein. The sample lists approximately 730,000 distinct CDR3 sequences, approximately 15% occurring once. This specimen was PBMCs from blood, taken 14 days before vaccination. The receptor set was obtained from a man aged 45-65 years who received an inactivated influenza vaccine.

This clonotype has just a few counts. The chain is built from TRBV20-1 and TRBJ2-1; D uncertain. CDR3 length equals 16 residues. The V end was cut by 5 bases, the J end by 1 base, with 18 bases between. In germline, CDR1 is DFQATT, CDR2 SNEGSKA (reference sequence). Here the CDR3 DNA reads TGCAGTGCTTGGTTGACCACCCGGGTATCCTACAATGAGCAGTTCTTC. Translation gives CSAWLTTRVSYNEQFF.

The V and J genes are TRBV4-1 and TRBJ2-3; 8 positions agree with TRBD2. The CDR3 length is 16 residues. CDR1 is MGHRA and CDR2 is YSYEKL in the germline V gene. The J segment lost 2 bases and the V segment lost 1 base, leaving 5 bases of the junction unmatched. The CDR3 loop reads CASSQVVAGFTDTQYF. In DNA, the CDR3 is TGCGCCAGCAGCCAAGTGGTAGCGGGATTCACAGATACGCAGTATTTT.